A single sample is the source of the 23 T cell receptor beta chains below, sequenced in a study of vaccination effects on CD4 cells after COVID-19. Antigen-specific CD4+ T cells were expanded with viral peptide pools in the ViraFEST assay before sequencing. An approximately ten-day culture period preceded the isolation of CD4+ T cells. It was two doses of either the BNT162b2 or mRNA-1273 vaccine that participants received. No antigen is known for these receptors. The method was immunoSEQ multiplex PCR; TCRdb's version includes in-frame clones alone and lacks a portion of them. The sample consists of some 69,000 clones, around 70% of them appearing once. The sample in question was CD4+ T cells from PBMCs cultured with HCoV-229E spike peptides, obtained after COVID-19 vaccination. The receptor set was obtained from a human donor who received a COVID-19 vaccine.

The gene calls are TRBV7-3 and TRBJ2-2; TRBD2 agrees at 8 bases. This CDR3 has 16 amino acids. Unmatched junction bases numbered 3, after V lost 2 bases and J lost 1 base. Germline lookup yields CDR1 SGHTA and CDR2 FQGTGA. In nucleotides, the CDR3 is TGTGCCAGCAGCTTACACGGGGGGGAGAACACCGGGGAGCTGTTTTTT. Its translation: CASSLHGGENTGELFF.

This sequence joins TRBV7-2 and TRBJ2-1; D uncertain. The CDR3 is made up of 13 amino acids. V dropped 2 bases and J dropped 5 bases, with 7 bases sitting between them. Germline assignment: CDR1 SGHTA and CDR2 FQGNSA. The CDR3 coding sequence is TGTGCCAGCAGCTTATTCTTGAACAATGAGCAGTTCTTC. Translation gives CASSLFLNNEQFF.

The CDR3 DNA reads TGTGCCAGCAGCGCACGCGAGGGGGTTCATGGCTACACCTTC. Protein product: CASSAREGVHGYTF. The J gene is TRBJ1-2, the V gene TRBV5-8; D is possibly TRBD1 (6 bases). Germline loops: CDR1 SGHTS, CDR2 YDEGEE. With 4 bases removed from V and 6 bases from J, the gap between germline ends came to 16 bases. The CDR3 has 14 amino acids. The full variable domain, rest sourced from reference TRBV5-8 and TRBJ1-2, is EAGVTQSPTHLIKTRGQQATLRCSPISGHTSVYWYQQALGLGLQFLLWYDEGEERNRGNFPPRFSGRQFPNYSSELNVNALELEDSALYLCASSAREGVHGYTFGSGTRLTVV.

This chain uses TRBV28 with TRBJ1-3; TRBD1 aligns across 7 bases. Per germline, CDR1 MDHEN and CDR2 SYDVKM. The CDR3 spans 14 residues. J gave up 1 base and V 5 bases, and 2 bases lay outside the gene matches. The CDR3 sequence: CASSGGQSGNTIYF. CDR3 nucleotides: TGTGCCAGCAGTGGGGGACAGTCTGGAAACACCATATATTTT.

V is TRBV5-6 and J is TRBJ1-6, with a weak D call TRBD1 (5 bases). Trimming removed 4 bases at V and 9 bases at J, with 14 bases between. The CDR3 loop spans 14 amino acids. Germline loops: CDR1 SGHDT, CDR2 YYEEEE. The CDR3 reads CASSPSGFSSPLHF. Written as DNA, the CDR3 is TGTGCCAGCAGCCCGTCAGGGTTCTCTTCACCCCTCCACTTT.

This chain connects TRBV7-8 to TRBJ1-2; a weak D match, TRBD1 (5 bases). The CDR3 totals 12 residues. CDR1 and CDR2 (germline): SGHVS, FQNEAQ. The V gene lost 2 bases and the J gene lost 8 bases, with 9 bases spanning the gap. In DNA form, the CDR3 reads TGTGCCAGCAGCTTAAACGGACACGGCTACACCTTC. This codes for CASSLNGHGYTF.

This clone was recorded once. The chain recombines TRBV6-5 with TRBJ2-7; 8 bases are shared with TRBD1. V lost 5 bases and J lost 6; bases outside the gene matches: 12. CDR1 is MNHEY and CDR2 is SVGAGI in the germline V gene. The length of the CDR3 is 15 residues. The CDR3, as DNA: TGTGCCAGCAGTCCGGGGACAGGATCGAAGGCCGAGCAGTACGTC. Its protein is CASSPGTGSKAEQYV.

The chain combines TRBV12-5 with TRBJ1-1; the D gene is possibly TRBD1 (5 bases). Between the trimmed V and J ends, which lost 1 base and 6 bases, there was a span of 12 bases. Looked up from germline, CDR1 is LGHNT and CDR2 is FRNRAP. The CDR3 consists of 14 residues. In nucleotides, the CDR3 is TGTGCTAGTGGTTTGGCCCCGTGGGGCGCTGAAGCTTTCTTT. It encodes CASGLAPWGAEAFF.

The chain couples TRBV6-5 to TRBJ2-3; perhaps D is TRBD1 or TRBD2 (5 bases each). The length of the CDR3 is 12 residues. Per germline, CDR1 MNHEY and CDR2 SVGAGI. The V end lost 8 bases, the J end lost 4 bases, and 10 bases lay between the germline ends. CDR3 sequence (DNA): TGTGCCAGCCGGGGCGGAGCAGATACGCAGTATTTT. It is translated as CASRGGADTQYF.

The chain recombines TRBV18 with TRBJ2-1, with 10 positions matching TRBD1. The CDR3 has 16 amino acids. V shed 3 bases, J shed 2 bases, and the junction held 4 bases outside the gene matches. The germline V gene has CDR1 KGHSH and CDR2 LQKENI. The CDR3 coding sequence is TGTGCCAGCTCACCCCACGGACAGGGGGCCTACAATGAGCAGTTCTTC. It specifies CASSPHGQGAYNEQFF.

This clone has more than one count but fewer than ten. The J gene is TRBJ1-1, the V gene TRBV30; D not certain. Trimming took 1 base from V and 4 from J, leaving 10 bases between them. Germline assignment: CDR1 GTSNPN and CDR2 SVGIG (reference sequence). This CDR3 is 13 amino acids long. The CDR3 protein is CAWSEQVRTEAFF. Here the CDR3 DNA reads TGTGCCTGGAGTGAACAAGTTCGCACTGAAGCTTTCTTT.

The DNA of the CDR3 is TGTGCCAGCAGCCAAGAATCCGTCACTGAAGCTTTCTTT. Protein: CASSQESVTEAFF. This chain uses TRBV3-1 (or the pseudogene TRBV3-2) with TRBJ1-1; D is unclear. This CDR3 is 13 amino acids long. Trimming stripped 0 bases from V and 4 bases from J, with 6 bases between. Germline V gives CDR1 LGHDT, CDR2 YNNKEL (reference sequence).

This rearrangement joins TRBV4-2 to TRBJ2-2; 8 positions agree with TRBD1. The V gene's germline CDR1 is LGHNA and CDR2 YNFKEQ. The CDR3 loop spans 15 amino acids. J was trimmed by 7 bases and V by 1 base; bases with no gene match: 5. Here the CDR3 DNA reads TGTGCCAGCAGCCAAGGGACAGGGTCCATCGGGGAGCTGTTTTTT. Its protein is CASSQGTGSIGELFF.

The CDR3 DNA is TGTGCCAGTTACCAGCGGGGCACAGATACGCAGTATTTT. This sequence encodes CASYQRGTDTQYF. The genes are TRBV19 and TRBJ2-3, with D possibly TRBD2 on 6 matching bases. Between the trimmed V and J ends, which lost 8 bases and 1 base, there was a span of 10 bases. CDR3 length: 13 residues. Germline V gives CDR1 LNHDA, CDR2 SQIVND (reference sequence).

The V call is TRBV6-6, the J call TRBJ1-1; possibly TRBD1 for D (5 bases). CDR3 length equals 14 residues. Trimming removed 2 bases at V and 1 base at J, with 8 bases between. Germline loops: CDR1 MNHNY, CDR2 SVGAGI (reference sequence). CDR3 DNA sequence: TGTGCCAGCAGTTACGGGGCAGGGAACACTGAAGCTTTCTTT. Protein product: CASSYGAGNTEAFF.

The gene calls are TRBV3-1 (or the pseudogene TRBV3-2) and TRBJ1-3; 7 bases line up with TRBD1. In germline, CDR1 is LGHDT, CDR2 YNNKEL (reference sequence). The CDR3 totals 15 residues. V lost 4 bases and J lost 0; bases outside the gene matches: 3. The CDR3 DNA is TGTGCCAGCAGCCGACAGGGTGTCTCTGGAAACACCATATATTTT. This translates into CASSRQGVSGNTIYF.

The J gene is TRBJ1-5, the V gene TRBV5-6, with a weak D call TRBD1 (6 bases). Germline CDR1 is SGHDT and CDR2 is YYEEEE. With 3 bases removed from V and 4 bases from J, the gap between germline ends came to 20 bases. The CDR3 spans 17 residues. This chain's CDR3 is CASSSSRLQGRNQPQHF. The DNA of the CDR3 is TGTGCCAGCAGCTCCTCCCGATTACAGGGAAGAAATCAGCCCCAGCATTTT.

The sample holds one count of this clone. This chain links TRBV12-3 or TRBV12-4 with TRBJ1-5, with a tentative D call TRBD1 (5 bases). Trimming left V 6 bases short and J 1 base short, with 7 bases between. The CDR3 consists of 13 residues. DNA of the CDR3: TGTGCCAGCAGGCGGGACAGCAATCAGCCCCAGCATTTT. As protein: CASRRDSNQPQHF.

The V call is TRBV24-1, the J call TRBJ2-2; D tentatively reads TRBD1 or TRBD2 (6 bases each). The ends were cut back, 2 bases at V and 4 bases at J, with 13 bases in the middle. Germline V gene data show CDR1 as KGHDR and CDR2 as SFDVKD. CDR3 length: 16 amino acids. This chain's CDR3 is CATSDYTRGRTGELFF. For the CDR3, the DNA is TGTGCCACCAGTGATTACACTCGGGGGCGCACCGGGGAGCTGTTTTTT.

V usage is TRBV19 and J usage is TRBJ1-5; 10 nucleotides align to TRBD1. V lost 4 bases and J lost 3; bases outside the gene matches: 9. The germline CDR1 and CDR2 sequences are LNHDA and SQIVND (reference sequence). The CDR3 spans 17 residues. The CDR3 region has the DNA TGTGCCAGTAGTACCTCCGGGACAGGGGCGCTCAATCAGCCCCAGCATTTT. Translating gives CASSTSGTGALNQPQHF.

The chain uses TRBV2 and TRBJ1-3, with 9 bases aligning to TRBD1. The CDR3 spans 18 residues. CDR1 SNHLY and CDR2 FYNNEI come from the germline V gene. Germline trimming cut 1 base from V and 0 bases from J; bases unmatched to any gene: 7. The CDR3 sequence is CASSEGGQGAPSGNTIYF. The CDR3 coding sequence is TGTGCCAGCAGTGAAGGGGGACAGGGAGCCCCCTCTGGAAACACCATATATTTT.

This chain joins TRBV29-1 and TRBJ2-5, with 7 bases lining up with TRBD1. Germline values: CDR1 SQVTM, CDR2 ANQGSEA. The CDR3 loop spans 12 amino acids. V was pared by 3 bases and J by 4 bases, with 2 bases of the junction left unmatched. In DNA form, the CDR3 reads TGCAGCGTTGATCAGGGGGTAGAGACCCAGTACTTC. Protein: CSVDQGVETQYF.

The V gene is TRBV4-1, the J gene TRBJ1-6; D is ambiguous. This CDR3 spans 17 amino acids. CDR1 and CDR2 from the germline V gene are MGHRA and YSYEKL. V lost 0 bases and J 2 bases, leaving 11 bases between the germline ends. CDR3: CASSQELSGTYNSPLHF. CDR3 nucleotide sequence: TGCGCCAGCAGCCAAGAACTCAGTGGCACCTATAATTCACCCCTCCACTTT.